The clone carrying this T cell receptor (beta chain) occurred a few times. TCRdb ran MiXCR on the RT-PCR reads and lists one entry per CDR3 protein. Found here are almost 250,000 distinct CDR3 sequences, more than 9% of them singletons; the top ten hold 7.8%. The data stem from a study of response to subunit inactivated influenza vaccine. Germline CDR1 reads MNHNS; CDR2 reads SASEGT. The CDR3 contains 14 residues. The junction had 12 bases not matched to a gene; V was cut back by 10 bases and J by 7 bases. Here the sequenced sample was non-naive T cells sorted from PBMCs, taken around two weeks before vaccination. This receptor was obtained from a man aged 50-60 years who received an inactivated influenza vaccine. The chain links TRBV6-1 to TRBJ2-1, with TRBD2 matching 8 bases. DNA of the CDR3: TGTGCCATCGGGGGGGGGCTGGGGGAAAATGAGCAGTTCTTC. Its translation: CAIGGGLGENEQFF.